The rows below give T cell receptor beta chains drawn from one sample of a study of shared clonotypes between healthy human individuals. Assay used: immunoSEQ multiplex PCR; TCRdb lists only in-frame clones, some missing. The table includes millions of clones, roughly 91% detected once. The sequencing sample was made of naive CD8+ T cells from PBMCs. The source of these receptors is a man aged 18 to 29 in good health. Some clones in this sample may be carry-over from other donors' samples. Both conserved end residues are trimmed from each CDR3.

TRBJ1-4,TRBV4-1,ASSQVGNEKLF
TRBJ2-7,TRBV30,AWSFGVGTYEQY
TRBJ2-1,TRBV9,ASSVATSGPYNEQF
TRBJ2-2,TRBV2,ASSSRTGGRTGELF
TRBJ2-1,TRBV4-3,ASSPRLAVGVEQF
TRBJ1-2,TRBV5-4,ASRMDSRGYAGYT
TRBJ2-1,TRBV7-6,ASSRGTSGSNEQF
TRBJ1-1,TRBV9,ASSPGTAEAF
TRBJ1-5,TRBV6-4,ASSSPGQGNQPQH
TRBJ1-4,TRBV27,ARTLVADIGEKLF
TRBJ1-1,TRBV5-6,ASSYGTSEAF
TRBJ2-1,TRBV7-9,ASSPAGVGGEQF
TRBJ2-5,TRBV27,ASRYRGRETQY
TRBJ1-1,TRBV18,ASSPPEITAMNTEAF
TRBJ2-2,TRBV27,ASSLGMENTGELF
TRBJ2-6,TRBV28,ASVRPNVLT
TRBJ2-7,TRBV9,ASSVSGGTGVHEQY
TRBJ1-2,TRBV29-1,SGSSNYGYT
TRBJ2-2,TRBV13,ASSRIASTNTGELF
TRBJ2-5,TRBV4-1,ASHAGTGGPETQY
TRBJ1-2,TRBV7-9,ASRSGQTNYGYT
TRBJ2-5,TRBV7-9,ASSSRDSLSRETQY
TRBJ2-7,TRBV5-1,ASSLGHEQY
TRBJ2-7,TRBV6-6,ASSYYRGHEQY